This T cell receptor (beta chain) was observed in a study of blood T cells in healthy people across ages. Study background: Template-switching capture recovered about one barcoded beta molecule per two T cells.

V lost 1 base, J lost 7 bases, and 14 bases lay in between. This CDR3 is 15 amino acids long. No fewer than 7 million PBMCs went into each sample. Alongside a J-beta primer mix, a sample-barcoded 5' primer served in a second PCR lasting roughly 6 to 11 cycles. One entry per CDR3 protein results from TCRdb running MiXCR on the 5' RACE reads. The top ten clones hold approximately 40% of a sample with fewer than 950,000 distinct CDR3 sequences, less than 70% of them seen once. The chain uses TRBV12-3 or TRBV12-4 and TRBJ2-1; D is uncertain. The receptor's source is a man aged 80 or over in good health. Sample: blood. The CDR3 coding sequence is TGTGCCAGCAGTTTAGGGCAGAGAGCCGGGAATGAGCAGTTCTTC. It specifies CASSLGQRAGNEQFF.